The 16 T cell receptor beta chains listed next were all sequenced from one sample in a study of OX40 agonist ivuxolimab in advanced cancers. Using immunoSEQ multiplex PCR, the repertoire was profiled, and TCRdb retains in-frame clones only, with some absent. This repertoire shows roughly 80,000 clones, 80% to 90% found once; its top ten account for under 2%. The material was CD4+ or CD8+ T cells sorted from blood, obtained in a trial of the OX40 agonist ivuxolimab. The receptors here all came from an adult with an advanced solid tumor such as melanoma, head and neck, liver or kidney cancer.

This sequence joins TRBV28 and TRBJ2-3, with 7 bases that match TRBD1. Germline V gives CDR1 MDHEN, CDR2 SYDVKM. This CDR3 region has 14 residues. V lost 10 bases to trimming and J lost 1 base; unmatched junction nucleotides: 8. In DNA, the CDR3 is TGTGCCATCACAGTCGGGACAGGCACAGATACGCAGTATTTT. Its translation is CAITVGTGTDTQYF.

The chain is built from TRBV4-1 and TRBJ1-5; 7 nucleotides agree with TRBD1. The V gene end was trimmed by 0 bases and the J gene end by 5 bases; junction bases not matched to a gene: 10. The germline V gene encodes CDR1 MGHRA and CDR2 YSYEKL. The CDR3 covers 17 residues. The CDR3 sequence is CASSQDVGTARHQPQHF. The CDR3 DNA follows: TGCGCCAGCAGCCAAGATGTGGGGACAGCCCGTCATCAGCCCCAGCATTTT.

This clone was seen a handful of times. This chain joins TRBV21-1 and TRBJ1-6. TRBV21-1 is flagged as a pseudogene. The CDR3 has 15 residues. The CDR3 here is CASSNPRGTDSPLHF. CDR3 sequence (DNA): TGTGCCAGCAGCAACCCAAGAGGGACGGATTCACCCCTCCACTTT.

CDR3 region: CASSAFGLGQGATGELFF. In DNA form, the CDR3 reads TGTGCCAGCAGCGCTTTTGGACTTGGACAGGGGGCAACCGGGGAGCTGTTTTTT. This rearrangement joins TRBV9 to TRBJ2-2, with 11 positions matching TRBD1. This CDR3 comprises 18 residues. Germline CDR1 SGDLS, CDR2 YYNGEE. V dropped 3 bases and J dropped 5; count of bases not matched to a gene: 12.

The chain has TRBV28 and TRBJ2-7; possibly TRBD2 for D (7 bases). The CDR3 contains 14 residues. The germline gives CDR1 MDHEN, CDR2 SYDVKM. Trimming took off 6 bases at V and 6 bases at J, with 18 bases between the two ends. The CDR3 loop is CASSSGGGIPEQYF. As DNA, the CDR3 is TGTGCCAGCAGCTCGGGGGGCGGGATCCCCGAGCAGTACTTC. Full variable domain (rest looked up from reference TRBV28 and TRBJ2-7): DVKVTQSSRYLVKRTGEKVFLECVQDMDHENMFWYRQDPGLGLRLIYFSYDVKMKEKGDIPEGYSVSREKKERFSLILESASTNQTSMYLCASSSGGGIPEQYFGPGTRLTVT.

The chain carries TRBV6-5 and TRBJ2-7; D might be TRBD2 (6 bases). Trimming took 8 bases from V and 6 from J, leaving 14 bases between them. CDR1 and CDR2 (germline): MNHEY, SVGAGI. The CDR3 totals 12 residues. In DNA, the CDR3 is TGTGCCAGCCAGACTAGTTTTGGCGAGCAGTACTTC. Residues: CASQTSFGEQYF.

The V call is TRBV5-6, the J call TRBJ2-5; the D gene is possibly TRBD2 (5 bases). Germline CDR1 is SGHDT and CDR2 is YYEEEE. The germline V and J ends were trimmed by 0 bases and 6 bases, with 12 bases remaining between them. The CDR3 length is 14 residues. The CDR3 nucleotides read TGTGCCAGCAGCTTGGCTAGAGGAGGAAAGACCCAGTACTTC. Translation: CASSLARGGKTQYF. The full variable domain, in which reference TRBV5-6 and TRBJ2-5 provide the parts outside the CDR3, is DAGVTQSPTHLIKTRGQQVTLRCSPKSGHDTVSWYQQALGQGPQFIFQYYEEEERQRGNFPDRFSGHQFPNYSSELNVNALLLGDSALYLCASSLARGGKTQYFGPGTRLLVL.

With respect to this clone: Other DNA sequences from this sample encode an identical CDR3 as well. The chain recombines TRBV29-1 with TRBJ1-1; 9 nucleotides line up with TRBD1. This CDR3 is 12 amino acids long. The trim removed 7 bases at V and 4 bases at J, leaving 4 bases unmatched. Germline-derived CDR1 and CDR2 are SQVTM and ANQGSEA. CDR3 residues: CSGLTGGTEAFF. DNA of the CDR3: TGCAGCGGCTTGACAGGGGGCACTGAAGCTTTCTTT.

This clone was seen a handful of times. V and J are TRBV27 and TRBJ1-6, with D unresolved. Trimming cost V 0 bases and J 7 bases, with 1 base left between them. This CDR3 region has 12 residues. Germline V CDR1 and CDR2: MNHEY, SMNVEV (reference sequence). Here the CDR3 DNA reads TGTGCCAGCAGTTTATCGAATTCACCCCTCCACTTT. It yields the protein CASSLSNSPLHF.

The gene calls are TRBV11-2 and TRBJ2-7; D not resolved. Germline loops: CDR1 SGHAT, CDR2 FQNNGV. The CDR3 has 11 residues. V was cut by 4 bases and J by 9 bases, with 10 bases left in between. This CDR3 reads CASSSLLTQYF. The CDR3 bases are TGTGCCAGCAGCTCCCTGCTTACGCAGTACTTC.

This rearrangement joins TRBV2 to TRBJ2-5; D is unresolved. Gene TRBJ2-7 matches the end of the DNA better, so the J call may be wrong. Germline V gene lookup returns CDR1 SNHLY and CDR2 FYNNEI. The CDR3 has 13 amino acids. Here the CDR3 reads CASRETTLYEQYF. CDR3 DNA sequence: TGTGCCAGCAGGGAGACGACACTCTACGAGCAGTACTTC.

The chain has TRBV5-3 and TRBJ1-4, with TRBD1 matching 9 bases. TRBV5-3 is recorded as an ORF, its role being uncertain. The CDR3 totals 16 residues. Losses at the gene ends were 2 bases for V and 8 bases for J; bases not matched to a gene: 10. CDR3 bases: TGTGCCAGAAGCTTCTTACATGCGACAGGGGGGGAAAAACTGTTTTTT. Translated: CARSFLHATGGEKLFF.

The chain employs TRBV11-1 and TRBJ1-1; no clear D gene. CDR1 is SGHAT, CDR2 FQDESV, per germline (reference sequence). Trimming left V 5 bases short and J 8 bases short, with 15 bases between. This CDR3 has 13 residues. CDR3 in DNA: TGTGCCAGCAGCCTCGAACTGGGCCAAGAAGCTTTCTTT. Translation gives CASSLELGQEAFF.

The chain recombines TRBV29-1 with TRBJ2-3, with 9 positions matching TRBD1. CDR1 SQVTM and CDR2 ANQGSEA come from the germline V gene. The J segment lost 1 base and the V segment lost 3 bases, leaving 8 bases of the junction unmatched. The CDR3 contains 16 residues. The chain's CDR3 is CSVEGGRDRGTDTQYF. DNA for the CDR3: TGCAGCGTTGAGGGTGGTAGGGACAGGGGCACAGATACGCAGTATTTT.

The rearrangement uses TRBV9 and TRBJ2-3; 9 nucleotides align to TRBD2. The CDR3 sequence is 17 residues long. Germline values: CDR1 SGDLS, CDR2 YYNGEE. J was trimmed by 2 bases and V by 3 bases; bases with no gene match: 10. CDR3 nucleotides: TGTGCCAGCAGCGGCCGCCTAGCGGGAACAGACACAGATACGCAGTATTTT. As protein: CASSGRLAGTDTDTQYF.

This chain links TRBV6-6 with TRBJ2-1; D unresolved. CDR1 is MNHNY, CDR2 SVGAGI, per germline (reference sequence). The length of the CDR3 is 15 residues. V was shortened by 2 bases and J by 7 bases, with 15 bases between the two germline ends. In nucleotides, the CDR3 is TGTGCCAGCAGTTACGCCTCTGAGATTGGTAATGAGCAGTTCTTC. Amino acids: CASSYASEIGNEQFF.